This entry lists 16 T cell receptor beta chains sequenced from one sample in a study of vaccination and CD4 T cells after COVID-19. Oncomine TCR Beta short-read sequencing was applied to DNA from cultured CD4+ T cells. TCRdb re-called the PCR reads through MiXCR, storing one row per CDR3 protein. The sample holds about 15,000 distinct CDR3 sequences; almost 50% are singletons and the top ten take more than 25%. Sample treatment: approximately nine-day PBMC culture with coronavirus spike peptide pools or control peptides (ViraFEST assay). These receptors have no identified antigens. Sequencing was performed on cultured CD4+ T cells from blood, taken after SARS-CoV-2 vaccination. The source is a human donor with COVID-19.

CDR3 nucleotide sequence: TGCAGTGCTAGATCCTCCGGGGTAGCATCCTACGAGCAGTACTTC. Encoded protein: CSARSSGVASYEQYF. The chain employs TRBV20-1 and TRBJ2-7; a weak D match, TRBD2 (5 bases). Germline lookup yields CDR1 DFQATT and CDR2 SNEGSKA (reference sequence). This CDR3 has 15 residues. The ends were cut back, 2 bases at V and 1 base at J, with 15 bases in the middle.

The chain's CDR3 is CASSLEDRGRMNQPQHF. The CDR3 DNA follows: TGTGCCAGCAGCTTAGAGGACAGGGGGCGGATGAATCAGCCCCAGCATTTT. The V call is TRBV7-6, the J call TRBJ1-5, with 11 bases lining up with TRBD1. V lost 1 base and J lost 4; bases outside the gene matches: 6. CDR1 and CDR2 from the germline V gene are SGHVS and FNYEAQ. This CDR3 is built from 17 residues.

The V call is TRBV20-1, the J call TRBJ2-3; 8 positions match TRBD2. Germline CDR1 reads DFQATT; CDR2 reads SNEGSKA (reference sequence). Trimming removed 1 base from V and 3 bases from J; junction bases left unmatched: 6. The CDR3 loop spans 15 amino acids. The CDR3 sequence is CSARVSGLATDTQYF. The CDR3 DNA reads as TGCAGTGCTAGAGTATCCGGACTAGCAACAGATACGCAGTATTTT.

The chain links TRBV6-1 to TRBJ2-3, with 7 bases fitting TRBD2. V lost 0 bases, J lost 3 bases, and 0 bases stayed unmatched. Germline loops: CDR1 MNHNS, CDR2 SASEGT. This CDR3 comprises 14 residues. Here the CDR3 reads CASSEAGGTDTQYF. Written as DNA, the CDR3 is TGTGCCAGCAGTGAAGCGGGGGGGACAGATACGCAGTATTTT.

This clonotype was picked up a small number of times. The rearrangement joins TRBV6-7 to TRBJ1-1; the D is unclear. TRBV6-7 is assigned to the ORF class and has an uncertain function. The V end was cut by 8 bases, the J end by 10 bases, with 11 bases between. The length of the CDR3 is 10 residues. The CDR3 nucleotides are TGTGCCAGCCACTCGGAGGTAGCTTTCTTT. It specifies CASHSEVAFF.

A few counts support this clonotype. CDR3 DNA sequence: TGTGCCTGGAGTGAGGGCGGGGGCCGAACTGCCTATGGCTACACCTTC. Its protein is CAWSEGGGRTAYGYTF. This chain links TRBV30 with TRBJ1-2; tentatively, D is TRBD1 (6 bases). Germline CDR1 is GTSNPN and CDR2 is SVGIG (reference sequence). The V end lost 1 base, the J end lost 4 bases, and 19 bases lay between the germline ends. This CDR3 has 16 residues.

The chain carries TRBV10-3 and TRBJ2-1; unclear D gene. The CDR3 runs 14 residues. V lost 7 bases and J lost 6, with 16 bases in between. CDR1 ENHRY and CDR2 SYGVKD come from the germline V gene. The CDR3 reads CAITPTAAPNEQFF. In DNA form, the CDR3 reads TGTGCCATCACCCCTACTGCCGCCCCCAATGAGCAGTTCTTC.

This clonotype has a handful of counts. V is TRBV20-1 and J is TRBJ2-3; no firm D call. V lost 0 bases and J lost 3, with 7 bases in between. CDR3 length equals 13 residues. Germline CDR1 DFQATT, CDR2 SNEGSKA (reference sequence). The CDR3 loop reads CSARDAETDTQYF. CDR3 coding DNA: TGCAGTGCTAGAGATGCCGAGACAGATACGCAGTATTTT.

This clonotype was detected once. The DNA of the CDR3 is TGTGCCAGCAGTCCCCGACTAGCGGGGGGCAATGAGCAGTTCTTC. This sequence encodes CASSPRLAGGNEQFF. This rearrangement joins TRBV6-1 to TRBJ2-1; 13 nucleotides line up with TRBD2. The CDR3 totals 15 residues. Germline V CDR1 and CDR2: MNHNS, SASEGT. V was clipped by 5 bases and J by 6 bases; unmatched bases: 4.

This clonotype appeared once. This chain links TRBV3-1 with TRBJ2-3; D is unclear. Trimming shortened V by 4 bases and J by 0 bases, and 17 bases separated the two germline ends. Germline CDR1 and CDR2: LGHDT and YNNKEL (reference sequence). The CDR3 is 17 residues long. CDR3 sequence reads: CASSRASGGTSTDTQYF. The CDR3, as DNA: TGTGCCAGCAGCCGGGCATCGGGCGGCACTAGCACAGATACGCAGTATTTT.

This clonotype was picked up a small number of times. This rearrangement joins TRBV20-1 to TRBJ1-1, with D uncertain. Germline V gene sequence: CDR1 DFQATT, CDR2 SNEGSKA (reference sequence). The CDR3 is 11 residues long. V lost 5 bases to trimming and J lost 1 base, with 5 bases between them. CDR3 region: CSAAKNTEAFF. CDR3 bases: TGCAGTGCTGCCAAGAACACTGAAGCTTTCTTT.

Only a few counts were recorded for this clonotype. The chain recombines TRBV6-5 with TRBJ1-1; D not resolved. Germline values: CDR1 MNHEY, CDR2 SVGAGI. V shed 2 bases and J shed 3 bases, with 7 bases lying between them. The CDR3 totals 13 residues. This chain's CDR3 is CASSYRVYTEAFF. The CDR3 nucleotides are TGTGCCAGCAGTTACAGGGTTTACACTGAAGCTTTCTTT.

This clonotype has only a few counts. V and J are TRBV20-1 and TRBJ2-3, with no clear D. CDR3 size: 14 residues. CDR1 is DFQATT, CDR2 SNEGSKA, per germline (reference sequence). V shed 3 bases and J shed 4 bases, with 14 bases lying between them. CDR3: CSASSSLLADTQYF. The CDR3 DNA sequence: TGCAGTGCTAGTTCTAGTTTACTCGCAGATACGCAGTATTTT.

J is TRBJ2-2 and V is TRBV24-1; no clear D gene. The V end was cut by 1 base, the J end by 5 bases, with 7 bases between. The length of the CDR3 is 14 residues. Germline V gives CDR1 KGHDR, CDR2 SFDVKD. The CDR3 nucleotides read TGTGCCACCAGTGATTTATATGATACCGGGGAGCTGTTTTTT. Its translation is CATSDLYDTGELFF.

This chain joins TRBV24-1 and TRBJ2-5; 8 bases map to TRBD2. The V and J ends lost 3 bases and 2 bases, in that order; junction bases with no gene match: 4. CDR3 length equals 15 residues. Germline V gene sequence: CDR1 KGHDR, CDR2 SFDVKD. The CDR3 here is CATSDLGGVQETQYF. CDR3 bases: TGTGCCACCAGTGATCTCGGGGGGGTTCAAGAGACCCAGTACTTC.

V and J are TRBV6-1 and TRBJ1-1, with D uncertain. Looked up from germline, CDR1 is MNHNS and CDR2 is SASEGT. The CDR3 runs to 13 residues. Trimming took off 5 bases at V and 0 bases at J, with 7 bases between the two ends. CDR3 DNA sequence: TGTGCCAGCAGTACGTTCATGAACACTGAAGCTTTCTTT. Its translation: CASSTFMNTEAFF.